The 13 T cell receptor beta chains given below trace back to one sample, sequenced in a study of T cell responses to AZD1222 COVID-19 vaccine. The repertoire was sequenced with immunoSEQ multiplex PCR; TCRdb's copy has only in-frame clones and lacks some. The repertoire holds about 100,000 clones, with around 90% as singletons. The sequenced sample was peripheral blood, obtained on day 0 of AZD1222 vaccination. The receptors were gathered from an adult in good health.

The chain employs TRBV2 and TRBJ2-5, with TRBD2 matching 14 bases. The CDR3 contains 16 residues. From germline, CDR1 is SNHLY and CDR2 FYNNEI. The V gene end was trimmed by 4 bases and the J gene end by 5 bases; junction bases not matched to a gene: 6. The DNA for the CDR3 is TGTGCCAGCAGTGGGGGACTAGCGGGAGTTGTGGAGACCCAGTACTTC. This translates into CASSGGLAGVVETQYF.

The chain has TRBV6-5 and TRBJ1-4; 9 bases are a match to TRBD1. Germline CDR1 is MNHEY and CDR2 is SVGAGI. After removal of 5 bases from V and 8 bases from J, the junction contained 9 bases not matched to a gene. The CDR3 spans 15 residues. The CDR3: CASSTRDREMEKLFF. DNA of the CDR3: TGTGCCAGCAGTACCCGGGACAGGGAGATGGAAAAACTGTTTTTT.

The chain links TRBV2 to TRBJ2-3, with D unresolved. Germline V lookup: CDR1 SNHLY, CDR2 FYNNEI. This CDR3 has 11 residues. Trimming took off 7 bases at V and 5 bases at J, with 7 bases between the two ends. In DNA form, the CDR3 reads TGTGCCAGCAACCGTGGAGATACGCAGTATTTT. Protein sequence: CASNRGDTQYF.

The genes are TRBV18 and TRBJ2-7; unclear D gene. Germline V gene sequence: CDR1 KGHSH, CDR2 LQKENI. Trimming stripped 4 bases from V and 1 base from J, with 11 bases between. The CDR3 is made up of 14 amino acids. The CDR3 reads CASSRPGPSYEQYF. The CDR3 bases are TGTGCCAGCTCACGCCCGGGCCCATCCTACGAGCAGTACTTC.

The chain couples TRBV5-1 to TRBJ1-1; D gene unclear. The CDR3 runs to 13 residues. V was shortened by 4 bases and J by 4 bases, with 11 bases between the two germline ends. CDR1 and CDR2 (germline): SGHRS, YFSETQ. The CDR3: CASSLLTGTEAFF. The CDR3 DNA reads TGCGCCAGCAGCCTCCTAACTGGCACTGAAGCTTTCTTT.

The gene calls are TRBV18 and TRBJ1-1; D not resolved. The V and J ends lost 4 bases and 5 bases respectively, with 8 bases between them. The CDR3 contains 12 residues. Looked up from germline, CDR1 is KGHSH and CDR2 is LQKENI. The CDR3 nucleotides read TGTGCCAGCTCACGGAGTGGGACTGAAGCTTTCTTT. Protein: CASSRSGTEAFF.

In DNA form, the CDR3 reads TGTGCCAGCAGCTTAGTAGCAGGGGCTGATAATTCACCCCTCCACTTT. Translating it yields CASSLVAGADNSPLHF. This chain uses TRBV11-2 with TRBJ1-6, with a possible D match to TRBD1 (6 bases). The V and J ends lost 1 base and 5 bases respectively, with 12 bases between them. The germline gives CDR1 SGHAT, CDR2 FQNNGV. The CDR3 is 16 amino acids. Together with reference TRBV11-2 and TRBJ1-6, the CDR3 gives the full variable domain: EAGVAQSPRYKIIEKRQSVAFWCNPISGHATLYWYQQILGQGPKLLIQFQNNGVVDDSQLPKDRFSAERLKGVDSTLKIQPAKLEDSAVYLCASSLVAGADNSPLHFGNGTRLTVT.

The chain employs TRBV7-9 and TRBJ1-3, with 9 bases lining up with TRBD1. The J segment lost 2 bases and the V segment lost 5 bases, leaving 1 base of the junction unmatched. The CDR3 runs 14 residues. The germline CDR1 and CDR2 sequences are SEHNR and FQNEAQ (reference sequence). The CDR3: CASSRTGAGNTIYF. CDR3 nucleotide sequence: TGTGCCAGCAGCAGGACAGGGGCTGGAAACACCATATATTTT.

CDR3 nucleotides: TGTGCCAGCAGTTTGGGGACAGGGTCTGCTGGCTACACCTTC. It translates to CASSLGTGSAGYTF. This chain links TRBV28 with TRBJ1-2; TRBD1 matches 9 bases. V was clipped by 3 bases and J by 7 bases; unmatched bases: 6. Germline V gene data show CDR1 as MDHEN and CDR2 as SYDVKM. The CDR3 length is 14 residues.

The chain joins TRBV13 to TRBJ2-7; no clear D gene. CDR3 length: 14 amino acids. V was trimmed by 2 bases and J by 3 bases, leaving 11 bases between them. CDR1 and CDR2 from the germline V gene are PRHDT and FYEKMQ (reference sequence). Here the CDR3 reads CASSLYGPSYEQYF. CDR3 DNA sequence: TGTGCCAGCAGCTTATACGGTCCCAGCTACGAGCAGTACTTC.

The V and J genes are TRBV27 and TRBJ1-5; D is undetermined. Per germline, CDR1 MNHEY and CDR2 SMNVEV (reference sequence). There are 14 residues in the CDR3. The germline V and J ends were trimmed by 4 bases and 5 bases, with 12 bases remaining between them. The CDR3 here is CASSWASGYQPQHF. The CDR3 nucleotides are TGTGCCAGCAGTTGGGCCTCGGGGTATCAGCCCCAGCATTTT.

The chain is built from TRBV7-2 and TRBJ1-5; D possibly corresponds to TRBD1 (5 bases). From germline, CDR1 is SGHTA and CDR2 FQGNSA. This CDR3 comprises 12 residues. The V end lost 5 bases, the J end lost 15 bases, and 17 bases lay between the germline ends. The CDR3 coding sequence is TGTGCCAGCAGCCAAGTGGGACGGCCAATGCATTTT. Translated: CASSQVGRPMHF.

V and J are TRBV30 and TRBJ2-7; D gene uncertain. Germline assignment: CDR1 GTSNPN and CDR2 SVGIG (reference sequence). V was clipped by 3 bases and J by 4 bases, with 7 bases between them. This CDR3 region has 11 residues. CDR3 bases: TGTGCCTGGAGCCCAGTATACGAGCAGTACTTC. It is translated as CAWSPVYEQYF.